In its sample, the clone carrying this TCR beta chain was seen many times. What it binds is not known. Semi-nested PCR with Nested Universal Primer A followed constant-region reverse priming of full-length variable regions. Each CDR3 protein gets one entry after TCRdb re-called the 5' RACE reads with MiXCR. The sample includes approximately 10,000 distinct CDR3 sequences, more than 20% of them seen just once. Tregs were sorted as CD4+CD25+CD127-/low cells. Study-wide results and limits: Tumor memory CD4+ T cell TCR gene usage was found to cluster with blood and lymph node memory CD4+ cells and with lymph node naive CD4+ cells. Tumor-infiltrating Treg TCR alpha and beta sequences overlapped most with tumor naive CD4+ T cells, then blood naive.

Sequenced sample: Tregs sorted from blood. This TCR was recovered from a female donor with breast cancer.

CDR3 DNA: TGTGCCAGCAGCTCGTATGAGGGGGCGCGTGAGCAGTACTTC. This translates into CASSSYEGAREQYF. This sequence joins TRBV7-9 and TRBJ2-7; 7 bases are shared with TRBD1. The CDR3 has 14 amino acids. V lost 4 bases, J lost 7 bases, and 10 bases stayed unmatched. Germline CDR1 reads SEHNR; CDR2 reads FQNEAQ (reference sequence).